One and the same sample provided the 21 T cell receptor beta chains below, sequenced in a study of regulatory T cells in long-lasting Graves disease. Combining iRepertoire HTBI primers with Arm-PCR of CDR3 regions, the authors built TCR beta libraries. TCRdb fed the multiplex PCR reads into MiXCR, producing one record per CDR3 protein. The sample has 550,000 to 700,000 distinct CDR3 sequences; roughly 15% are singletons. The time point: newly diagnosed GD, antithyroid drugs for less than 3 months. TCR sequences were obtained from RNA taken from PBMCs. This same sample was also taken into another study, of T cells in Graves' hyperthyroidism and ophthalmopathy.

The sequencing used peripheral blood mononuclear cells (PBMCs), collected at new diagnosis, from a patient treated with antithyroid drugs. The receptors were gathered from a man aged 18 to 30 with Graves disease.

The rearrangement joins TRBV27 to TRBJ2-7; TRBD2 matches 14 bases. Unmatched junction bases numbered 9, after V lost 6 bases and J lost 5 bases. The germline V gene encodes CDR1 MNHEY and CDR2 SMNVEV (reference sequence). The CDR3 is made up of 16 amino acids. This chain's CDR3 is CASSSLGLAGVHEQYF. Written as DNA, the CDR3 is TGTGCCAGCAGCTCCCTGGGACTAGCGGGAGTACACGAGCAGTACTTC.

This clonotype was detected ten times or more. The chain employs TRBV3-1 and TRBJ2-5; no firm D call. CDR3 length equals 15 residues. V lost 1 base, J lost 4 bases, and 13 bases lay in between. Germline V lookup: CDR1 LGHDT, CDR2 YNNKEL (reference sequence). The CDR3 DNA follows: TGTGCCAGCAGCCAAGGGCAGAAGATCCCAGAGACCCAGTACTTC. Encoded protein: CASSQGQKIPETQYF.

The V call is TRBV27, the J call TRBJ2-3; tentatively, D is TRBD1 (5 bases). The assigned J gene may be wrong: the sequence end matches TRBJ2-5 better. The CDR3 consists of 14 residues. Germline CDR1 MNHEY, CDR2 SMNVEV (reference sequence). The CDR3 region has the DNA TGTGCCAGCAGACCCTGGACATCCTCGGAGACCCAGTACTTC. Translating gives CASRPWTSSETQYF.

The chain recombines TRBV29-1 with TRBJ1-1; D perhaps matches TRBD1 (5 bases). Trimming stripped 7 bases from V and 4 bases from J, with 13 bases between. This CDR3 has 12 amino acids. CDR1 is SQVTM and CDR2 is ANQGSEA in the germline V gene. The CDR3 loop reads CSGSGTRTEAFF. CDR3 in DNA: TGCAGCGGCTCCGGGACCCGCACTGAAGCTTTCTTT.

This clonotype has at least ten counts. This chain links TRBV14 with TRBJ2-3; 7 bases match TRBD1. CDR3 size: 16 residues. V lost 4 bases to trimming and J lost 6 bases; unmatched junction nucleotides: 13. Germline assignment: CDR1 SGHDN and CDR2 FVKESK. CDR3 amino acids: CASSLQTGWGVDTQYF. The CDR3 region has the DNA TGTGCCAGCAGCCTGCAGACAGGGTGGGGAGTGGATACGCAGTATTTT.

The table lists this clonotype with a few counts. The genes are TRBV6-2 or TRBV6-3 and TRBJ1-5; D possibly corresponds to TRBD1 (5 bases). This CDR3 has 15 residues. V shed 0 bases and J shed 4 bases, with 10 bases lying between them. Germline V gene sequence: CDR1 MNHEY, CDR2 SVGEGT. CDR3 bases: TGTGCCAGCAGTTACTCGAGGGACGGGAATCAGCCCCAGCATTTT. Protein: CASSYSRDGNQPQHF.

There are many counts of this clonotype. This rearrangement joins TRBV28 to TRBJ2-7; 7 nucleotides line up with TRBD1. CDR3 length: 14 amino acids. The V gene's germline CDR1 is MDHEN and CDR2 SYDVKM. The ends lost 4 bases at V and 7 bases at J; junction bases unmatched: 10. As DNA, the CDR3 is TGTGCCAGCAGTTGGACAGGCCGGGAACCGGAGCAGTACTTC. Encoded protein: CASSWTGREPEQYF.

The genes are TRBV4-1 and TRBJ1-1, with TRBD1 matching over 9 bases. The trim removed 3 bases at V and 8 bases at J, leaving 1 base unmatched. Germline V gene data show CDR1 as MGHRA and CDR2 as YSYEKL. The CDR3 has 12 residues. CDR3 sequence: CASSQGQGEAFF. In DNA form, the CDR3 reads TGCGCCAGCAGCCAGGGACAGGGCGAAGCTTTCTTT.

This clonotype was found many times. Here the CDR3 reads CASSYSGQGARGYTF. In nucleotides, the CDR3 is TGTGCCAGCAGTTACTCGGGACAGGGGGCTCGGGGCTACACCTTC. The chain couples TRBV6-5 to TRBJ1-2; 12 bases are shared with TRBD1. Looked up from germline, CDR1 is MNHEY and CDR2 is SVGAGI. The CDR3 spans 15 residues. Germline trimming cut 0 bases from V and 8 bases from J; bases unmatched to any gene: 4.

There are a few counts of this clonotype. The chain combines TRBV9 with TRBJ2-5; 9 nucleotides agree with TRBD1. V lost 0 bases and J lost 5; bases outside the gene matches: 5. The CDR3 totals 15 residues. The V gene's germline CDR1 is SGDLS and CDR2 YYNGEE. The CDR3 DNA reads as TGTGCCAGCAGCGTAGGACAGGGGGAGGTGGAGACCCAGTACTTC. It is translated as CASSVGQGEVETQYF.

The table lists this clonotype with a few counts. V and J are TRBV10-2 and TRBJ1-3; no reliable D call. Trimming removed 0 bases from V and 15 bases from J, with 15 bases in between. Germline CDR1 and CDR2: WSHSY and SAAADI. The CDR3 covers 13 residues. The CDR3 is CASSESRGRSPYF. In DNA form, the CDR3 reads TGCGCCAGCAGTGAGTCGAGAGGGAGGTCCCCATATTTT.

The sample holds one count of this clonotype. A much larger clone sits a single nucleotide away, making a read error possible. This sequence joins TRBV11-2 and TRBJ2-1, with 10 bases fitting TRBD2. In germline, CDR1 is SGHAT, CDR2 FQNNGV. The CDR3 has 15 amino acids. Losses at the gene ends were 1 base for V and 10 bases for J; bases not matched to a gene: 7. The CDR3 reads CASSLGSGRSNEQFF. The CDR3 region has the DNA TGTGCCAGCAGCTTAGGTAGCGGGAGGTCAAACGAGCAGTTCTTC.

This clonotype was seen ten or more times. Here the CDR3 reads CASSQGTGEINYGYTF. In DNA, the CDR3 is TGCGCCAGCAGCCAAGGAACAGGGGAGATAAACTATGGCTACACCTTC. The rearrangement links TRBV5-1 to TRBJ1-2; 7 bases map to TRBD1. J gave up 2 bases and V 4 bases, and 11 bases lay outside the gene matches. The CDR3 is 16 residues long. The V gene's germline CDR1 is SGHRS and CDR2 YFSETQ.

The chain employs TRBV20-1 and TRBJ1-2; no clear D gene. Germline-derived CDR1 and CDR2 are DFQATT and SNEGSKA (reference sequence). This CDR3 contains 14 residues. V lost 0 bases and J 2 bases, leaving 10 bases between the germline ends. Here the CDR3 reads CSARDGGRNYGYTF. The DNA of the CDR3 is TGCAGTGCTAGAGATGGTGGCAGAAACTATGGCTACACCTTC.

The rearrangement joins TRBV30 to TRBJ2-7; D might be TRBD1 (6 bases). The CDR3 sequence is 13 residues long. CDR1 GTSNPN and CDR2 SVGIG come from the germline V gene (reference sequence). The V end was cut by 5 bases, the J end by 6 bases, with 17 bases between. The CDR3, as DNA: TGTGCCTGGGACCCATCACAGGGTCCCGAGCAGTACTTC. Residues: CAWDPSQGPEQYF.

This clonotype was detected many times. The rearrangement uses TRBV6-9 and TRBJ2-1; 8 positions agree with TRBD1. Germline CDR1 reads MNHGY; CDR2 reads SVAAGI. J was trimmed by 9 bases and V by 2 bases; bases with no gene match: 3. The CDR3 runs 13 residues. CDR3 loop: CASSYGTGGEQFF. CDR3 DNA: TGTGCCAGCAGTTATGGGACAGGTGGTGAGCAGTTCTTC.

At least ten counts were recorded for this clonotype. This chain links TRBV12-3 or TRBV12-4 with TRBJ2-1, with D hard to call. The CDR3 loop spans 12 amino acids. V was cut by 8 bases and J by 8 bases, with 13 bases left in between. The DNA for the CDR3 is TGTGCCAGCGTCCCTAATTGGGATGAGCAGTTCTTC. It is translated as CASVPNWDEQFF.

This sequence joins TRBV2 and TRBJ2-7; the D gene is possibly TRBD1 (6 bases). Trimming stripped 2 bases from V and 6 bases from J, with 20 bases between. This CDR3 region has 16 residues. Germline CDR1 SNHLY, CDR2 FYNNEI. CDR3 amino acids: CASSESGLAGVSEQYF. DNA of the CDR3: TGTGCCAGCAGTGAATCGGGTCTAGCAGGGGTCTCCGAGCAGTACTTC.

Many counts were recorded for this clonotype. The V gene is TRBV12-3 or TRBV12-4, the J gene TRBJ2-1; 13 bases align to TRBD2. V lost 5 bases, J lost 1 base, and 5 bases stayed unmatched. The CDR3 contains 17 residues. This CDR3 reads CASSLGTSGTSYNEQFF. The CDR3 bases are TGTGCCAGCAGTCTCGGGACTAGCGGGACATCCTACAATGAGCAGTTCTTC.

This clonotype has at least ten counts. The genes are TRBV11-2 and TRBJ2-3, with 11 bases fitting TRBD2. Germline assignment: CDR1 SGHAT and CDR2 FQNNGV. With 2 bases clipped from V and 3 bases from J, the junction kept 19 bases outside the gene matches. The CDR3 totals 21 residues. The CDR3 is CASSLTPGLAGGLRATDTQYF. The DNA of the CDR3 is TGTGCCAGCAGCTTAACCCCCGGGCTAGCGGGAGGACTAAGGGCTACAGATACGCAGTATTTT.

This chain joins TRBV5-1 and TRBJ2-5; D unclear. The CDR3 is made up of 12 amino acids. The germline V and J ends were trimmed by 4 bases and 3 bases, with 7 bases remaining between them. Germline V lookup: CDR1 SGHRS, CDR2 YFSETQ. CDR3 DNA: TGCGCCAGCAGCACGGATGAAGAGACCCAGTACTTC. Its translation is CASSTDEETQYF.